Listed below are T cell receptor beta chains from one sample, sequenced in a study of beta chain features in type 1 diabetes. Some clones are missing from TCRdb's copy, which holds only in-frame ones; the method was immunoSEQ multiplex PCR. The repertoire consists of 250,000 to 300,000 clones, with 13% to 15% occurring once and the leading ten covering 0.017%. Sequencing input: naive CD4+ T cells from blood. All receptors derive from a man in his thirties or forties with type 1 diabetes. CDR3s include the opening cysteine and the closing phenylalanine or tryptophan. D genes are given only for firm matches. Where a row states a size, it is once, few, many or the class of an expanded clone; other rows omit it.

D gene,J gene,clone size,V gene,CDR3 DNA,CDR3 protein
.,TRBJ2-1,.,TRBV29-1,TGCAGCGCGTCAGGTCTCATTGTATACAATGAGCAGTTCTTC,CSASGLIVYNEQFF
.,TRBJ2-7,few,TRBV7-2,TGTGCCAGCAGCTCAGGACAGAGCTACGAGCAGTACTTC,CASSSGQSYEQYF
TRBD1,TRBJ2-3,few,TRBV7-2,TGTGCCAGCAGCTTCTTGACAGGGGGTAGATCAGATACGCAGTATTTT,CASSFLTGGRSDTQYF
TRBD1,TRBJ1-2,.,TRBV7-6,TGTGCCAGCAGCTTAGAAGGACAGGGGGACTATGGCTACACCTTC,CASSLEGQGDYGYTF
.,TRBJ2-1,.,TRBV4-1,TGCGCCAGCAGCCAAGACGTACCTATGCGCGCCTACAATGAGCAGTTCTTC,CASSQDVPMRAYNEQFF
TRBD2,TRBJ2-1,few,TRBV28,TGTGCCAGCAGAGCGGGACTAGCGGTCAATGAGCAGTTCTTC,CASRAGLAVNEQFF
TRBD1,TRBJ2-4,few,TRBV4-3,TGCGCCAGCAGCCTCGACAGGGTGACTAAAAACATTCAGTACTTC,CASSLDRVTKNIQYF
.,TRBJ1-3,.,TRBV18,TGTGCCAGCTCACCAACAGGACCAGGAGACACCATATATTTT,CASSPTGPGDTIYF
.,TRBJ2-3,.,TRBV5-4,TGTGCCAGCAGCTTGCAGGCAGATTCAGATACGCAGTATTTT,CASSLQADSDTQYF
TRBD2,TRBJ2-5,few,TRBV5-1,TGCGCCAGCAACTTAGGGACTAGCGGAGAGACCCAGTACTTC,CASNLGTSGETQYF
.,TRBJ1-5,few,TRBV29-1,TGCAGCGTTGTTTCAGGGGCCAATCAGCCCCAGCATTTT,CSVVSGANQPQHF
.,TRBJ2-3,few,TRBV11-2,TGTGCCAGCAGCGGCCAATCACAGGGCATAGATACGCAGTATTTT,CASSGQSQGIDTQYF
.,TRBJ2-3,.,TRBV9,TGTGCCAGCGGAGCGCGGGCCTCTAGCACAGATACGCAGTATTTT,CASGARASSTDTQYF
TRBD2,TRBJ2-5,.,TRBV7-9,TGTGCCAGCAGCTTAGTAGGGACTACGGAGACCCAGTACTTC,CASSLVGTTETQYF
.,TRBJ2-1,.,TRBV5-1,TGCGCCAGCAGCGCGATACCCGGGGACAATGAGCAGTTCTTC,CASSAIPGDNEQFF
TRBD2,TRBJ2-1,.,TRBV5-1,TGCGCCAGCAGCCTACGGACTAGCGGGATATACAATGAGCAGTTCTTC,CASSLRTSGIYNEQFF
TRBD2,TRBJ2-7,few,TRBV2,TGTGCCAGCACCGGGACTACCTACGAGCAGTACTTC,CASTGTTYEQYF
TRBD2,TRBJ2-1,few,TRBV9,TGTGCCAGCAGCGTAGCGGCGGGAGGGGAGAATGAGCAGTTCTTC,CASSVAAGGENEQFF
TRBD2,TRBJ2-1,few,TRBV28,TGTGCCAGTACAGCCTCCGGGACTAGCGGGCGCAATGAGCAGTTCTTC,CASTASGTSGRNEQFF
TRBD2,TRBJ2-3,.,TRBV29-1,TGCAGCGTTGAGTACGCGGGAGGGCCCGGAGGCACAGATACGCAGTATTTT,CSVEYAGGPGGTDTQYF
.,TRBJ1-4,.,TRBV28,TGTGCCAGCAGTCTTAGGACAGCTGCAACTAATGAAAAACTGTTTTTT,CASSLRTAATNEKLFF
TRBD1,TRBJ1-2,few,TRBV28,TGTGCCAGCAGTTTGGGACAGGGGTATGGCTACACCTTC,CASSLGQGYGYTF
.,TRBJ1-5,.,TRBV11-2,TGTGCCAGCAGCTCCCTTAGCAATCAGCCCCAGCATTTT,CASSSLSNQPQHF
.,TRBJ2-7,few,TRBV28,TGTGCCAGCAGTCCCAGGACAGAGTTTTCCTACGAGCAGTACTTC,CASSPRTEFSYEQYF
.,TRBJ1-5,few,TRBV15,TGTGCCACCAGCAGAGATACGGACATCGGTCAGCCCCAGCATTTT,CATSRDTDIGQPQHF
TRBD1,TRBJ1-1,.,TRBV4-3,TGCGCCAGCAGCACCGGGACAGCGAACACTGAAGCTTTCTTT,CASSTGTANTEAFF
.,TRBJ1-2,.,TRBV28,TGTGCCAGCAGAGAGCAGGGGAGAAAGGTCTATGGCTACACCTTC,CASREQGRKVYGYTF
TRBD1,TRBJ2-4,.,TRBV28,TGTGCCAGCGGTCCAGCCGGGACAGGGGATCAGTACTTC,CASGPAGTGDQYF
TRBD2,TRBJ2-1,.,TRBV7-9,TGTGCCGGCGCTAGCGGGAGGAGCAATGAGCAGTTCTTC,CAGASGRSNEQFF